This T cell receptor beta chain derives from a study of shared clonotypes between healthy human individuals. Overall study findings and caveats: Investigators collected only blood, and repertoires in tissues likely differ.

The study enrolled healthy HIV-negative adults without recent acute infections or vaccinations as donors. This clone was recorded many times. Its specificity is not known. The team ran DNA from unsorted PBMCs on ten immunoSEQ deep assay plates for sequencing. The table came from immunoSEQ multiplex PCR; TCRdb's copy has only in-frame clones and leaves some out. In the table there are roughly 510,000 clones, about 75% of which are singletons. V gave up 5 bases and J gave up 1 base; unmatched junction bases: 8. The CDR3 has 16 amino acids. Per the germline V gene, CDR1 is SGHVS and CDR2 is FQNEAQ. V gene TRBV7-8 combines with J gene TRBJ1-2, with 9 bases fitting TRBD1. Sequencing was performed on PBMCs. This clonotype was obtained from a woman in her forties in good health. Some clones in this sample may be carry-over from other donors' samples. The CDR3 region is CASSRSWDRVNYGYTF. In nucleotides, the CDR3 is TGTGCCAGCAGCCGAAGTTGGGACAGGGTTAACTATGGCTACACCTTC.